Following are 27 T cell receptor beta chains from one sample sequenced in a study of cytomegalovirus exposure and HLA in healthy donors. PCR was performed using 60 Vbeta and 13 Jbeta primers. Clones were read by immunoSEQ multiplex PCR, and TCRdb kept only the in-frame ones, dropping some. With around 130,000 clones in the sample, the ten largest clones hold roughly 2%. Sequencing input: PBMCs. Receptors originate from a woman in her fifties or sixties in good health and CMV-seronegative.

The gene calls are TRBV18 and TRBJ1-5; no definite D call. The V and J ends lost 2 bases and 4 bases respectively, with 15 bases between them. The CDR3 contains 16 residues. Looked up from germline, CDR1 is KGHSH and CDR2 is LQKENI. The CDR3 coding sequence is TGTGCCAGCTCACCAGTTACGGGGATGGTTAATCAGCCCCAGCATTTT. It codes for CASSPVTGMVNQPQHF. The whole variable domain, filled in from reference TRBV18 and TRBJ1-5, reads NAGVMQNPRHLVRRRGQEARLRCSPMKGHSHVYWYRQLPEEGLKFMVYLQKENIIDESGMPKERFSAEFPKEGPSILRIQQVVRGDSAAYFCASSPVTGMVNQPQHFGDGTRLSIL.

The chain recombines TRBV5-6 with TRBJ1-4; possibly TRBD1 for D (5 bases). This CDR3 has 18 amino acids. CDR1 and CDR2 from the germline V gene are SGHDT and YYEEEE. Trimming removed 3 bases at V and 0 bases at J, with 18 bases between. The CDR3 loop is CASSWGGASTATNEKLFF. CDR3 nucleotides: TGTGCCAGCAGCTGGGGGGGAGCCAGTACCGCAACTAATGAAAAACTGTTTTTT. Variable domain in full (rest from reference TRBV5-6 and TRBJ1-4): DAGVTQSPTHLIKTRGQQVTLRCSPKSGHDTVSWYQQALGQGPQFIFQYYEEEERQRGNFPDRFSGHQFPNYSSELNVNALLLGDSALYLCASSWGGASTATNEKLFFGSGTQLSVL.

This chain joins TRBV27 and TRBJ1-5; 8 bases align to TRBD1. Looked up from germline, CDR1 is MNHEY and CDR2 is SMNVEV (reference sequence). CDR3 length equals 16 residues. After removal of 4 bases from V and 9 bases from J, the junction contained 14 bases not matched to a gene. The CDR3 protein is CASSSGTAQGERPQHF. The CDR3 DNA reads as TGTGCCAGCAGTTCCGGGACGGCACAGGGGGAACGGCCCCAGCATTTT.

V and J are TRBV2 and TRBJ1-5; weak D call: TRBD1 (5 bases). The CDR3 is made up of 13 amino acids. CDR1 SNHLY and CDR2 FYNNEI come from the germline V gene. The V end was cut by 6 bases, the J end by 2 bases, with 8 bases between. CDR3 in amino acids: CASSVQGNQPQHF. CDR3 in DNA: TGTGCCAGCAGCGTACAGGGCAATCAGCCCCAGCATTTT.

CDR3 sequence (DNA): TGTGCCAGCAGTGTCCTGCAGGGTTCTGGAAACACCATATATTTT. Translation: CASSVLQGSGNTIYF. This chain joins TRBV2 and TRBJ1-3; D possibly corresponds to TRBD1 (5 bases). Deletions cut 4 bases from V and 1 base from J, with 11 bases between. The germline gives CDR1 SNHLY, CDR2 FYNNEI. The CDR3 runs to 15 residues. Using reference TRBV2 and TRBJ1-3 for the parts outside the CDR3, the full variable domain is EPEVTQTPSHQVTQMGQEVILRCVPISNHLYFYWYRQILGQKVEFLVSFYNNEISEKSEIFDDQFSVERPDGSNFTLKIRSTKLEDSAMYFCASSVLQGSGNTIYFGEGSWLTVV.

The chain carries TRBV11-2 and TRBJ2-5; 7 bases align to TRBD2. The CDR3 has 12 amino acids. Germline CDR1 reads SGHAT; CDR2 reads FQNNGV. Losses at the gene ends were 7 bases for V and 3 bases for J; bases not matched to a gene: 2. In DNA, the CDR3 is TGTGCCAGCACCGGGGGGAAAGAGACCCAGTACTTC. Protein product: CASTGGKETQYF.

CDR3 loop: CASSRGTSGSYNEQFF. In DNA, the CDR3 is TGTGCCAGTAGTCGAGGGACTAGCGGTTCCTACAATGAGCAGTTCTTC. The rearrangement uses TRBV19 and TRBJ2-1; 11 bases line up with TRBD2. Trimming took 5 bases from V and 1 from J; bases not matched to a gene: 4. CDR3 length: 16 residues. Germline CDR1 LNHDA, CDR2 SQIVND (reference sequence). The complete variable domain, with remaining parts taken from reference TRBV19 and TRBJ2-1, reads DGGITQSPKYLFRKEGQNVTLSCEQNLNHDAMYWYRQDPGQGLRLIYYSQIVNDFQKGDIAEGYSVSREKKESFPLTVTSAQKNPTAFYLCASSRGTSGSYNEQFFGPGTRLTVL.

This rearrangement joins TRBV30 to TRBJ1-4; 9 bases match TRBD1. The trim removed 3 bases at V and 6 bases at J, leaving 5 bases unmatched. The length of the CDR3 is 14 residues. Germline loops: CDR1 GTSNPN, CDR2 SVGIG (reference sequence). The CDR3 here is CAWRPGQGDEKLFF. The DNA for the CDR3 is TGTGCCTGGAGACCGGGACAGGGTGATGAAAAACTGTTTTTT.

This sequence joins TRBV5-4 and TRBJ2-3, with 9 bases that match TRBD2. Germline CDR1 and CDR2: SGHNT and YYREEE (reference sequence). Trimming at V came to 4 bases and at J to 7 bases, leaving 10 bases not matched to a gene. The CDR3 totals 15 residues. The CDR3 DNA reads TGTGCCAGCAGCCCAAGGACTAGCGAAGGCAATACGCAGTATTTT. The encoded protein is CASSPRTSEGNTQYF.

The V gene is TRBV29-1, the J gene TRBJ1-2, with a tentative D call TRBD1 (6 bases). Per the germline V gene, CDR1 is SQVTM and CDR2 is ANQGSEA. This CDR3 spans 12 amino acids. The V end was cut by 7 bases, the J end by 4 bases, with 13 bases between. CDR3 loop: CSARTELYGYTF. DNA for the CDR3: TGCAGCGCCAGGACAGAACTCTATGGCTACACCTTC. Full variable domain (missing parts from reference TRBV29-1 and TRBJ1-2): SAVISQKPSRDICQRGTSLTIQCQVDSQVTMMFWYRQQPGQSLTLIATANQGSEATYESGFVIDKFPISRPNLTFSTLTVSNMSPEDSSIYLCSARTELYGYTFGSGTRLTVV.

The chain carries TRBV6-1 and TRBJ2-7; the D gene is possibly TRBD1 (5 bases). This CDR3 is 13 amino acids long. Germline V gene sequence: CDR1 MNHNS, CDR2 SASEGT. The germline V and J ends were trimmed by 1 base and 11 bases, with 15 bases remaining between them. The CDR3 here is CASSEGMGQPEYF. CDR3 coding DNA: TGTGCCAGCAGTGAAGGTATGGGGCAGCCGGAGTACTTC.

The chain couples TRBV28 to TRBJ1-4, with TRBD1 identical over 7 bases. Per the germline V gene, CDR1 is MDHEN and CDR2 is SYDVKM. J gave up 5 bases and V 7 bases, and 10 bases lay outside the gene matches. The CDR3 runs to 15 residues. The CDR3 nucleotides are TGTGCCAGCACGAATCTCGGGACAGAAAATGAAAAACTGTTTTTT. Translated, it gives CASTNLGTENEKLFF.

The chain has TRBV5-1 and TRBJ2-1; 9 positions agree with TRBD2. The CDR3 contains 18 residues. The V gene's germline CDR1 is SGHRS and CDR2 YFSETQ. The ends lost 1 base at V and 0 bases at J; junction bases unmatched: 8. The CDR3 reads CASSLFSGSVSSYNEQFF. In nucleotides, the CDR3 is TGCGCCAGCAGCTTGTTTAGCGGGAGCGTGAGCTCCTACAATGAGCAGTTCTTC.

The CDR3 nucleotides read TGTGCCATCACTTCTGGAAACACCATATATTTT. As protein: CAITSGNTIYF. The rearrangement joins TRBV10-3 to TRBJ1-3; D remains ambiguous. This CDR3 has 11 amino acids. CDR1 ENHRY and CDR2 SYGVKD come from the germline V gene. V shed 7 bases and J shed 1 base, with 2 bases lying between them.

The J gene is TRBJ2-6, the V gene TRBV5-1; D is possibly TRBD1 (6 bases). In germline, CDR1 is SGHRS, CDR2 YFSETQ. The CDR3 is 16 amino acids. Trimming pared 4 bases from V and 4 bases from J, leaving 15 bases between. The DNA for the CDR3 is TGCGCCAGCAGCCTGGCAGGGGTGGGGGGGGCCAACGTCCTGACTTTC. This sequence encodes CASSLAGVGGANVLTF.

V is TRBV14 and J is TRBJ2-1; D might be TRBD2 (5 bases). CDR3 length equals 16 residues. The ends were cut back, 5 bases at V and 0 bases at J, with 14 bases in the middle. Germline V CDR1 and CDR2: SGHDN, FVKESK. CDR3 in DNA: TGTGCCAGCAGCTATTCGGACTTCAGCTCCTACAATGAGCAGTTCTTC. This codes for CASSYSDFSSYNEQFF.

In the case of this clone: No conserved phenylalanine or tryptophan ends this CDR3, so it is likely a read error. This chain connects TRBV5-6 to TRBJ1-5, with TRBD1 matching 8 bases. This CDR3 region has 17 residues. The V and J ends lost 2 bases and 2 bases, in that order; junction bases with no gene match: 9. In germline, CDR1 is SGHDT, CDR2 YYEEEE. The DNA of the CDR3 is TGTGCCAGCAGCTTAAGGACAGGGCGCACAGGCAATCAGCCCCAGCATCTT. It translates to CASSLRTGRTGNQPQHL.

The V and J genes are TRBV9 and TRBJ1-4, with 7 bases that match TRBD1. The J segment lost 3 bases and the V segment lost 3 bases, leaving 8 bases of the junction unmatched. This CDR3 spans 16 amino acids. Germline CDR1 reads SGDLS; CDR2 reads YYNGEE. CDR3 sequence (DNA): TGTGCCAGCAGCGGGAGTAGGACAGGCCCTAATGAAAAACTGTTTTTT. Residues: CASSGSRTGPNEKLFF.

The genes are TRBV18 and TRBJ2-1; TRBD2 might be the D (6 bases). Trimming stripped 5 bases from V and 10 bases from J, with 18 bases between. Germline V gene lookup returns CDR1 KGHSH and CDR2 LQKENI. The length of the CDR3 is 14 residues. CDR3: CASSNPGTSREQFF. In DNA form, the CDR3 reads TGTGCCAGCTCAAACCCTGGGACTTCAAGGGAGCAGTTCTTC.

The CDR3 nucleotides read TGTGCCAGCAGTGAAATTACTAGCATTACGTACAATGAGCAGTTCTTC. Translation: CASSEITSITYNEQFF. The rearrangement joins TRBV6-1 to TRBJ2-1; D perhaps matches TRBD2 (6 bases). Germline CDR1 MNHNS, CDR2 SASEGT. V was shortened by 2 bases and J by 4 bases, with 15 bases between the two germline ends. The CDR3 runs 16 residues.

The DNA for the CDR3 is TGTGCCAGCAGCTTGGGACTAGCGGGAGCGAACGAGCAGTACTTC. It encodes CASSLGLAGANEQYF. The chain joins TRBV5-8 to TRBJ2-7; TRBD2 agrees at 12 bases. Germline-derived CDR1 and CDR2 are SGHTS and YDEGEE. Trimming removed 0 bases from V and 5 bases from J; junction bases left unmatched: 3. The CDR3 is 15 residues long.

The DNA for the CDR3 is TGTGCCAGCAGTCCCCCCTGGGACACGGAAGCCCAGTACTTC. Its translation is CASSPPWDTEAQYF. The chain has TRBV27 and TRBJ2-5; TRBD1 might be the D (6 bases). CDR1 and CDR2 (germline): MNHEY, SMNVEV (reference sequence). The length of the CDR3 is 14 residues. Trimming took off 5 bases at V and 9 bases at J, with 19 bases between the two ends.

V is TRBV7-8 and J is TRBJ1-3; D may be TRBD1 (6 bases). The CDR3 runs to 18 residues. From germline, CDR1 is SGHVS and CDR2 FQNEAQ. V was shortened by 2 bases and J by 0 bases, with 17 bases between the two germline ends. The CDR3 DNA sequence: TGTGCCAGCAGCTTATTCGGGGGGCCTTTCGCCTCTGGAAACACCATATATTTT. Its translation is CASSLFGGPFASGNTIYF. The full variable domain, with the rest looked up from reference TRBV7-8 and TRBJ1-3, is GAGVSQSPRYKVAKRGQDVALRCDPISGHVSLFWYQQALGQGPEFLTYFQNEAQLDKSGLPSDRFFAERPEGSVSTLKIQRTQQEDSAVYLCASSLFGGPFASGNTIYFGEGSWLTVV.

The chain has TRBV19 and TRBJ2-7, with TRBD2 identical over 13 bases. V dropped 1 base and J dropped 5; count of bases not matched to a gene: 5. The length of the CDR3 is 16 residues. The V gene's germline CDR1 is LNHDA and CDR2 SQIVND (reference sequence). CDR3 protein: CASSIVGTSGIDEQYF. The CDR3, as DNA: TGTGCCAGTAGTATAGTCGGGACTAGCGGGATCGACGAGCAGTACTTC.

The rearrangement joins TRBV7-3 to TRBJ2-2; D possibly corresponds to TRBD2 (5 bases). The germline CDR1 and CDR2 sequences are SGHTA and FQGTGA. The CDR3 length is 18 residues. V dropped 1 base and J dropped 4 bases, with 19 bases sitting between them. The CDR3 DNA sequence: TGTGCCAGCAGCTTAAATAGTTGGGAGACTCCAAGCACCGGGGAGCTGTTTTTT. This sequence encodes CASSLNSWETPSTGELFF.

This rearrangement joins TRBV28 to TRBJ1-3; 9 nucleotides line up with TRBD1. V dropped 5 bases and J dropped 4; count of bases not matched to a gene: 3. This CDR3 contains 14 residues. CDR1 and CDR2 (germline): MDHEN, SYDVKM. In nucleotides, the CDR3 is TGTGCCAGCAGTCGGACAGGGGTCGGAAACACCATATATTTT. Its protein product is CASSRTGVGNTIYF.

The chain carries TRBV6-5 and TRBJ2-2; TRBD2 aligns across 11 bases. The V gene end was trimmed by 5 bases and the J gene end by 7 bases; junction bases not matched to a gene: 6. CDR3 length equals 15 residues. Germline V gene lookup returns CDR1 MNHEY and CDR2 SVGAGI. The CDR3 sequence: CASSPRLAGNGELFF. In DNA, the CDR3 is TGTGCCAGCAGTCCCCGACTAGCGGGGAACGGGGAGCTGTTTTTT.